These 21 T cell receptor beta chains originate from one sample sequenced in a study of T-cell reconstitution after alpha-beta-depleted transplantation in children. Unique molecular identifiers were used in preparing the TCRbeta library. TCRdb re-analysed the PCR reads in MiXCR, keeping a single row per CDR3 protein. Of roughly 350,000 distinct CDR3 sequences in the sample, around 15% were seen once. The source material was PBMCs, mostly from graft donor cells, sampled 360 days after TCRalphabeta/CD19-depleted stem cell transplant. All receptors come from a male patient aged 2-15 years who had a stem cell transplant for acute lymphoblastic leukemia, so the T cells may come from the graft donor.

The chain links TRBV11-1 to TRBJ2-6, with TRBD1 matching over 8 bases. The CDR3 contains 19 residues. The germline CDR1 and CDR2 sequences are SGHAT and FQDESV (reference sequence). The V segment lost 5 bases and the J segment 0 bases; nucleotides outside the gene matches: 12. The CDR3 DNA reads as TGTGCCAGCAGCCCGCAACAGGGACAGGCCCTCTCTGGGGCCAACGTCCTGACTTTC. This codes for CASSPQQGQALSGANVLTF.

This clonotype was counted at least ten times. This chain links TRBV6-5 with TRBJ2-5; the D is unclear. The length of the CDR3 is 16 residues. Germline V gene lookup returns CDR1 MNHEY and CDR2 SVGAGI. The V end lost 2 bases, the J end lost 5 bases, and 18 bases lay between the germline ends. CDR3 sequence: CASSYIVTHPRETQYF. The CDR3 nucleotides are TGTGCCAGCAGTTACATCGTAACCCATCCCCGGGAGACCCAGTACTTC.

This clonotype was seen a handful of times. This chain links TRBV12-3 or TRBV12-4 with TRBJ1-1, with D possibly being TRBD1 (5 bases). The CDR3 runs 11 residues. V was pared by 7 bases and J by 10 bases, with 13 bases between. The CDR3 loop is CASTVGGGAFF. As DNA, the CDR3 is TGTGCCAGCACCGTTGGGGGAGGAGCTTTCTTT.

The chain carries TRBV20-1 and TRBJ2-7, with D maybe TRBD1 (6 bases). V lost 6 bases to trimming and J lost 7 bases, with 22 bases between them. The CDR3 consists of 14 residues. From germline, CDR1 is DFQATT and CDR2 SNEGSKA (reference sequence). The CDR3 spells CSADRDTNSGEQYF. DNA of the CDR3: TGCAGTGCCGACCGGGACACTAACTCGGGGGAGCAGTACTTC.

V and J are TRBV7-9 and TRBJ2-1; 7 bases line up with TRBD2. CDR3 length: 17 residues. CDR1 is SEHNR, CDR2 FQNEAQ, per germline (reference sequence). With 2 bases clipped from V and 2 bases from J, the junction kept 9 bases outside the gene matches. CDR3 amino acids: CASSLPTSREAYNEQFF. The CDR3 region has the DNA TGTGCCAGCAGCTTACCAACTTCCCGGGAGGCCTACAATGAGCAGTTCTTC.

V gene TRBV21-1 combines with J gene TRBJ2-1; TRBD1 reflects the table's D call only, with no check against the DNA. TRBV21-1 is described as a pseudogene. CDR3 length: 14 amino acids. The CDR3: CASRRAECNNEQFF. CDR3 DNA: TGTGCCAGCCGAAGGGCGGAGTGTAACAATGAGCAGTTCTTC.

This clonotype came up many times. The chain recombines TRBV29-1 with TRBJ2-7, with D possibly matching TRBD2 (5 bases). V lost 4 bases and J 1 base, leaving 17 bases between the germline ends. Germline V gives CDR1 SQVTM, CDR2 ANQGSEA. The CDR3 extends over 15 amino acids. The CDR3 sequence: CSVAGKWAYSYEQYF. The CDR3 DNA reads TGCAGCGTTGCGGGAAAGTGGGCCTATTCCTACGAGCAGTACTTC.

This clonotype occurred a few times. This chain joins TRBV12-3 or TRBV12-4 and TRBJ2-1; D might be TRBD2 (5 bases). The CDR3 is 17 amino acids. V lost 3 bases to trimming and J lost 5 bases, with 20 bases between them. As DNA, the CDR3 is TGTGCCAGCAGTTTTGTATTTGCGGAGGAAGGGAACAATGAGCAGTTCTTC. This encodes CASSFVFAEEGNNEQFF.

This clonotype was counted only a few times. This CDR3 reads CASSLRLADEQFF. CDR3 sequence (DNA): TGTGCCAGCAGCTTGAGGCTAGCTGATGAGCAGTTCTTC. The rearrangement joins TRBV5-5 to TRBJ2-1; D might be TRBD2 (5 bases). Germline assignment: CDR1 SGHKS and CDR2 YYEKEE (reference sequence). V lost 1 base and J 8 bases, leaving 10 bases between the germline ends. This CDR3 is 13 amino acids long. The variable domain in full, with the rest retrieved from reference TRBV5-5 and TRBJ2-1, is DAGVTQSPTHLIKTRGQQVTLRCSPISGHKSVSWYQQVLGQGPQFIFQYYEKEERGRGNFPDRFSARQFPNYSSELNVNALLLGDSALYLCASSLRLADEQFFGPGTRLTVL.

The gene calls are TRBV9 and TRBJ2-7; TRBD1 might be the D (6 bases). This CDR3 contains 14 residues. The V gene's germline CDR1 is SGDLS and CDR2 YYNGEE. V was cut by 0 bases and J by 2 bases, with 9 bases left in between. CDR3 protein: CASSVEQGPYEQYF. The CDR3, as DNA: TGTGCCAGCAGCGTAGAACAGGGACCCTACGAGCAGTACTTC.

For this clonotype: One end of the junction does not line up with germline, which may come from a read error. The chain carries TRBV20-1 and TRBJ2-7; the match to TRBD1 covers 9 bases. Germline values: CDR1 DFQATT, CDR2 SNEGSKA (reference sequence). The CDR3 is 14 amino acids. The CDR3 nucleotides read TGCAGTGCTAGAGAATTGGGACAGGGATACGAGCTGTACTTC. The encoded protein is CSARELGQGYELYF.

CDR3 protein: CATSRGEAGAYGNTEAFF. The CDR3 DNA is TGTGCCACCAGCAGAGGGGAAGCGGGGGCTTATGGGAACACTGAAGCTTTCTTT. The chain links TRBV15 to TRBJ1-1; tentatively, D is TRBD1 (6 bases). V was shortened by 1 base and J by 1 base, with 19 bases between the two germline ends. The CDR3 spans 18 residues. CDR1 LNHNV and CDR2 YYDKDF come from the germline V gene (reference sequence).

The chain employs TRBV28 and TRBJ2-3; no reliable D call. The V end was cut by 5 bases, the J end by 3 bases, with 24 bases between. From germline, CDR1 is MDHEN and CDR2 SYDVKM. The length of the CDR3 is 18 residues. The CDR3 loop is CASSNRVPFPVGTDTQYF. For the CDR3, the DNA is TGTGCCAGCAGTAACCGGGTCCCCTTCCCAGTGGGGACAGATACGCAGTATTTT.

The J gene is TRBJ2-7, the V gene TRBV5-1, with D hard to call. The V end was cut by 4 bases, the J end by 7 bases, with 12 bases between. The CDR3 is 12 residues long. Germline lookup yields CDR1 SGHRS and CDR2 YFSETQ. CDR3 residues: CASSGAGNEQYF. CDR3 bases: TGCGCCAGCAGCGGCGCAGGAAATGAGCAGTACTTC. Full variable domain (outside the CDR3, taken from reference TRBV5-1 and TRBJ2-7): KAGVTQTPRYLIKTRGQQVTLSCSPISGHRSVSWYQQTPGQGLQFLFEYFSETQRNKGNFPGRFSGRQFSNSRSEMNVSTLELGDSALYLCASSGAGNEQYFGPGTRLTVT.

The CDR3 sequence: CASSLRAGTSYNEQFF. CDR3 sequence (DNA): TGTGCCAGCAGTTTACGCGCCGGGACGTCCTACAATGAGCAGTTCTTC. This chain joins TRBV12-3 or TRBV12-4 and TRBJ2-1; D might be TRBD1 or TRBD2, each matching 5 bases. The V gene lost 2 bases and the J gene lost 1 base, with 12 bases spanning the gap. The CDR3 length is 16 residues.

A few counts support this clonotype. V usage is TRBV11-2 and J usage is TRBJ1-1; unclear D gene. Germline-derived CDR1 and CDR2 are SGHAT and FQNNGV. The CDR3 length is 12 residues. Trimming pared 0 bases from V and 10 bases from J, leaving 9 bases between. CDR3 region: CASSLDGSSAFF. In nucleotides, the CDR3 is TGTGCCAGCAGCTTAGATGGCAGTTCAGCTTTCTTT.

The CDR3, as DNA: TGCGCCAGCAGCCAAGATACAGTGGCCTACGAGCAGTACTTC. Protein: CASSQDTVAYEQYF. V gene TRBV4-3 combines with J gene TRBJ2-7; D unresolved. Trimming removed 0 bases from V and 2 bases from J, with 8 bases in between. This CDR3 spans 14 amino acids. CDR1 and CDR2 (germline): LGHNA, YSLEER.

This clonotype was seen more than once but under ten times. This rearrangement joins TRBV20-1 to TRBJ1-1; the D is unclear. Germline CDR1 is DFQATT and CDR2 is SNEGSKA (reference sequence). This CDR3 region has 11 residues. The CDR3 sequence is CSVHRSAEAFF. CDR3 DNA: TGCAGCGTTCACCGCTCTGCTGAAGCTTTCTTT.

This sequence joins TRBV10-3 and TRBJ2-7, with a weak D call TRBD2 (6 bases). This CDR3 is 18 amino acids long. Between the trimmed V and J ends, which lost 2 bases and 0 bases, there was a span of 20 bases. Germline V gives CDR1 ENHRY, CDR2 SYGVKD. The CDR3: CAISERGDGGLLSYEQYF. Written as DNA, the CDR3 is TGTGCCATCAGTGAGCGCGGGGACGGAGGCTTGCTCTCCTACGAGCAGTACTTC.

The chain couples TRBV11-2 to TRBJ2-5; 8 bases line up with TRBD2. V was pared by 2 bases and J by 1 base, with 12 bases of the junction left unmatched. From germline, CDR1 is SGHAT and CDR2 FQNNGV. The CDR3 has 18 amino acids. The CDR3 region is CASSLTAGVVVVQETQYF. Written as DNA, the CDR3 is TGTGCCAGCAGCTTAACAGCGGGAGTCGTCGTAGTCCAAGAGACCCAGTACTTC.

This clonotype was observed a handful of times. The chain's CDR3 is CASSSTPPRYSNQPQHF. The CDR3, as DNA: TGTGCCAGCAGCTCTACCCCGCCAAGATATAGCAATCAGCCCCAGCATTTT. The chain combines TRBV7-9 with TRBJ1-5, with D unclear. V lost 4 bases and J lost 0, with 16 bases in between. The germline gives CDR1 SEHNR, CDR2 FQNEAQ (reference sequence). The CDR3 contains 17 residues.